The 15 T cell receptor beta chains in this list originate from one sample, sequenced in a study of T cells in Graves' hyperthyroidism and ophthalmopathy (dated by TCRdb to the late 2010s). Libraries were constructed by multiplex PCR. The listed sequencing device is Illumina HiSeq 2000. Amplification of TCR beta CDR3 regions was carried out from RNA transcripts. The TCR CDR3 was subjected to a first round of RT-PCR using the HTBI primer set and the Qiagen OneStep RT-PCR kit. TCRdb handled the public reads itself, with Q25 trimming in fastp and clone calling in MiXCR, and kept productive beta chains. Every distinct CDR3 protein forms one entry, paired with its most common genes and DNA. Here the sample has a few hundred thousand distinct CDR3 sequences; approximately 17% occur a single time. The top ten clonotypes cover 35% to 45% of the sample. Sample: blood. These receptors were obtained from a young man with Graves' ophthalmopathy.

The CDR3 here is CASSLVWGGTEGENSNQPQHF. In DNA form, the CDR3 reads TGTGCCAGCAGTTTAGTGTGGGGGGGGACAGAGGGAGAGAATAGCAATCAGCCCCAGCATTTT. The chain is built from TRBV12-3 or TRBV12-4 and TRBJ1-5, with 7 bases identical to TRBD1. With V trimmed by 1 base and J by 0 bases, 18 bases remained unmatched. This CDR3 has 21 residues.

This clonotype was picked up many times. The chain links TRBV11-2 to TRBJ2-3; 11 bases line up with TRBD2. Germline-derived CDR1 and CDR2 are SGHAT and FQNNGV. Unmatched junction bases numbered 5, after V lost 5 bases and J lost 1 base. This CDR3 spans 16 amino acids. The CDR3 region has the DNA TGTGCCAGCAGCGAAACGACTAGCGGGGGCACAGATACGCAGTATTTT. It specifies CASSETTSGGTDTQYF.

This chain joins TRBV19 and TRBJ2-2; tentatively, D is TRBD1 (5 bases). Trimming left V 7 bases short and J 3 bases short, with 15 bases between. The germline V gene encodes CDR1 LNHDA and CDR2 SQIVND (reference sequence). There are 15 residues in the CDR3. DNA for the CDR3: TGTGCCAGTACCCCAGTTTCAGGGTACACCGGGGAGCTGTTTTTT. Its protein product is CASTPVSGYTGELFF.

The chain uses TRBV5-1 and TRBJ2-1, with TRBD2 matching over 8 bases. V was clipped by 7 bases and J by 6 bases; unmatched bases: 18. Looked up from germline, CDR1 is SGHRS and CDR2 is YFSETQ. This CDR3 spans 17 amino acids. In DNA form, the CDR3 reads TGCGCCAGCGGGACGTCGGGGGGGCCTACCTCAAGCAATGAGCAGTTCTTC. Translation: CASGTSGGPTSSNEQFF.

The chain has TRBV20-1 and TRBJ1-1; 7 bases are shared with TRBD1. Per the germline V gene, CDR1 is DFQATT and CDR2 is SNEGSKA (reference sequence). The junction had 9 bases not matched to a gene; V was cut back by 5 bases and J by 0 bases. This CDR3 region has 15 residues. CDR3 nucleotide sequence: TGCAGTGCTCTCATGAGGGGGCTCATGAACACTGAAGCTTTCTTT. Amino acids: CSALMRGLMNTEAFF.

Only a few counts were recorded for this clonotype. The J gene is TRBJ1-6, the V gene TRBV15, with 8 positions matching TRBD1. This CDR3 is built from 17 residues. Looked up from germline, CDR1 is LNHNV and CDR2 is YYDKDF (reference sequence). V lost 1 base, J lost 6 bases, and 8 bases stayed unmatched. The CDR3 bases are TGTGCCACCAGCAGAGGGGGGCAGGGGGCAAGTAATTCACCCCTCCACTTT. Translating it yields CATSRGGQGASNSPLHF.

This sequence joins TRBV19 and TRBJ1-6, with D perhaps TRBD1 (5 bases). V gave up 2 bases and J gave up 5 bases, with 13 bases separating them. The CDR3 spans 16 residues. The germline CDR1 and CDR2 sequences are LNHDA and SQIVND (reference sequence). The CDR3 bases are TGTGCCAGTAGTATATCCGGGGGATCGAATAATTCACCCCTCCACTTT. Protein sequence: CASSISGGSNNSPLHF.

Note on this clonotype: Compared with germline, one end of the junction differs, possibly owing to a read error. The V and J genes are TRBV6-1 and TRBJ2-2; 8 bases are a match to TRBD2. The CDR3 loop spans 12 amino acids. Germline V gene data show CDR1 as MNHNS and CDR2 as SASEGT. The chain's CDR3 is CAGSGNAGELFF. CDR3 DNA sequence: TGTGCGGGTAGCGGGAACGCCGGGGAGCTGTTTTTT.

This sequence joins TRBV7-3 and TRBJ2-1; 16 nucleotides line up with TRBD2. Per germline, CDR1 SGHTA and CDR2 FQGTGA. Losses at the gene ends were 5 bases for V and 9 bases for J; bases not matched to a gene: 10. CDR3 length: 17 residues. CDR3 region: CASSETGTSGGAREQFF. Here the CDR3 DNA reads TGTGCCAGCAGCGAAACCGGGACTAGCGGGGGGGCCCGTGAGCAGTTCTTC.

CDR3 DNA sequence: TGTGCCAGCAGTTACACTAGCTCTGGTTCACCCCTCCACTTT. Translated, it gives CASSYTSSGSPLHF. The genes are TRBV6-9 and TRBJ1-6; no firm D call. The CDR3 totals 14 residues. V dropped 3 bases and J dropped 9 bases, with 12 bases sitting between them. Germline assignment: CDR1 MNHGY and CDR2 SVAAGI.

This clonotype was picked up many times. The genes are TRBV6-1 and TRBJ2-7; 13 bases map to TRBD2. This CDR3 region has 16 residues. Looked up from germline, CDR1 is MNHNS and CDR2 is SASEGT. Trimming cost V 5 bases and J 2 bases; bases outside gene matches: 6. The CDR3 is CASSRKTSGGPYEQYF. CDR3 in DNA: TGTGCCAGCAGTCGAAAGACTAGCGGGGGGCCCTACGAGCAGTACTTC.

The chain links TRBV19 to TRBJ2-5; unclear D gene. Trimming shortened V by 4 bases and J by 4 bases, and 16 bases separated the two germline ends. Germline V lookup: CDR1 LNHDA, CDR2 SQIVND (reference sequence). The CDR3 runs 15 residues. This CDR3 reads CASSTVRARRETQYF. For the CDR3, the DNA is TGTGCCAGTAGTACAGTTAGAGCCCGGCGAGAGACCCAGTACTTC. The variable domain in full, with the rest retrieved from reference TRBV19 and TRBJ2-5, is DGGITQSPKYLFRKEGQNVTLSCEQNLNHDAMYWYRQDPGQGLRLIYYSQIVNDFQKGDIAEGYSVSREKKESFPLTVTSAQKNPTAFYLCASSTVRARRETQYFGPGTRLLVL.

The table lists this clonotype with many counts. The genes are TRBV2 and TRBJ1-1, with a weak D call TRBD1 (5 bases). The germline gives CDR1 SNHLY, CDR2 FYNNEI. CDR3 length: 14 amino acids. Trimming left V 1 base short and J 4 bases short, with 10 bases between. The CDR3 sequence: CASSEGGAGTEAFF. DNA of the CDR3: TGTGCCAGCAGTGAAGGGGGCGCGGGCACTGAAGCTTTCTTT.

This clonotype was observed a few times. The V call is TRBV9, the J call TRBJ1-2, with a weak D call TRBD1 (6 bases). CDR1 is SGDLS and CDR2 is YYNGEE in the germline V gene. V was cut by 4 bases and J by 0 bases, with 13 bases left in between. The CDR3 consists of 15 residues. CDR3: CASSPQDSPNYGYTF. DNA for the CDR3: TGTGCCAGCAGCCCACAGGACAGCCCTAACTATGGCTACACCTTC.

This clonotype has at least ten counts. J is TRBJ2-7 and V is TRBV20-1; 7 bases are shared with TRBD1. Germline V gene lookup returns CDR1 DFQATT and CDR2 SNEGSKA (reference sequence). Trimming cost V 0 bases and J 7 bases; bases outside gene matches: 12. The CDR3 has 15 amino acids. CDR3 residues: CSARDGDRVSWEQYF. The CDR3 DNA reads TGCAGTGCTAGAGATGGAGACAGGGTGTCGTGGGAGCAGTACTTC.